This T cell receptor (beta chain) was sequenced for a study of T cell responses to AZD1222 COVID-19 vaccine (dated by TCRdb to the early 2020s). Some background on the complete study: AZD1222 recipients with second doses at about 4 weeks or about 12 weeks were pooled, because spike-specific TCR depth and breadth did not differ between schedules. TCR sequencing covered more than 230 trial participants: approximately 200 given two doses of AZD1222 and 26 given two doses of MenACWY control vaccine. Trial participants were enrolled by age into 18-55, 56-69 and 70-plus year subgroups, with roughly 160, 29 and 62 TCR-sequenced participants respectively. What the work shows at the level of the full study, not this receptor alone: The 56-69-year group was small, and its depth increase did not reach significance, likely because of low power. Because no day 14 peak-response samples were available, the repertoires could be characterized only after the peak T cell response. The vaccine-associated CD4 TCRs covered the entire spike protein, and the dominant responses fell in regions 160-218 and 743-854. Nearly half of unique spike-specific TCRs reportedly recognized epitopes outside regions mutated in the B.1.351 and B.1.1.7 variants. Only a handful of AZD1222 recipients were SARS-CoV-2 seropositive at baseline, limiting conclusions about previously exposed vaccinees. Most participants were white British and females outnumbered males, and the authors suggested that clonal diversity may have been underestimated. After two AZD1222 doses, spike-specific TCR breadth and depth were significantly higher than at day 0 and than in MenACWY recipients.

Per the publication, the time point label means: baseline before first vaccination. Samples from vaccinated people were obtained from the UK trials COV001 and COV002, which included a single-blind randomized controlled phase 2/3 trial of AZD1222 (ChAdOx1 nCoV-19) in healthy adults. For TCRbeta chain sequencing, PBMC samples were collected from trial participants at day 0 and at day 28 after the second dose. The CDR3 regions of human TCRbeta chains were subjected to immunosequencing. From the authors' description of their analysis: TCRs in the repertoires were compared against a reference library of SARS-CoV-2-specific TCRs that had been generated with the MIRA antigen-specificity platform. Breadth was defined as the fraction of unique TCRs that were SARS-CoV-2-associated, and depth was defined as the fraction of total T cells that were SARS-CoV-2-associated. Each spike-specific TCR was assigned to its reactive spike region and to a CD4 or CD8 class using the MIRA data. Log10-transformed breadth and depth values were compared by one-way ANOVA with Sidak's multiple comparisons tests. TCRdb obtained this table from immuneACCESS and retained in-frame rearrangements with V and J assigned. These tables miss some clones; where compared with another copy, unresolved V genes account for less than half of the shortfall, and the remainder is unexplained. The D gene and trimming were derived from the DNA, and the V and J assignments and clone size from that table. This sample holds about 130,000 clones; 93% were observed only once. Roughly 0.9% of the sample rests with the top ten.

Cut back by 8 bases and 3 bases, the V and J ends lie 13 bases apart. From the cysteine up to the phenylalanine, the CDR3 has a length of 13 residues. Just the 39-base CDR3 DNA is kept, in frame starting at base 1. Taken from the germline V gene, the CDR1 and CDR2 loops are ENHRY and SYGVKD. A remark on this clone: The target of this receptor is not known. No quality values exist for individual bases; no much larger clone is one base distant.

Sequences were derived from peripheral blood, sampled on day 0 of AZD1222 vaccination. The sequence came from an adult in good health. In this chain, TRBV10-3 is recombined with TRBJ1-1; the D gene is possibly TRBD1, with 5 bases matching. The CDR3 protein: CAISTKGDTEAFF. The base sequence is TGTGCCATCTCCACGAAAGGGGACACTGAAGCTTTCTTT.